The sequence of this T cell receptor (beta chain) was determined in a study of blood T cell repertoires in COVID-19. Turning to the study itself: T cells, B-cell-depleted T cells, or PBMCs provided the cDNA or gDNA that served as material.

Original processing notes: Reference gene primer amplification yielded estimated nucleated cell counts. Only in-frame clones appear in the TCRdb table, and some are missing; sequencing was by immunoSEQ multiplex PCR. V and J calls and clone size follow that table, whereas D and trimming were derived from the DNA. Counted here are about 150,000 clones, roughly 88% occurring once; the ten biggest clones make up about 6.9%. Seattle patient enrollment occurred during active infection, with longitudinal follow-up thereafter. Germline V gene data show CDR1 as MGHRA and CDR2 as YSYEKL. V was trimmed by 4 bases and J by 5 bases, leaving 14 bases between them. The CDR3 has 14 amino acids.

J is TRBJ1-2 and V is TRBV4-1; D is possibly TRBD1 (6 bases). Input material: peripheral blood. The clonotype comes from a man older than 75 with COVID-19, enrolled during active disease. This CDR3 reads CASSLYAGQYGYTF. The CDR3 DNA sequence: TGCGCCAGCAGCCTCTACGCCGGACAGTATGGCTACACCTTC.